This T cell receptor beta chain came from a study of T cells after yellow fever vaccination. For the study at large: Sorting by CD3, CD45RA, CCR7 and CD95 gave EM, EMRA, CM and Tscm subsets.

It was through 5'RACE template switching that TCR cDNA was made, with a universal primer site and UMIs added. Via MiXCR, TCRdb re-called the 5' RACE reads, giving one row per CDR3 protein. The table lists 14,000 or so distinct CDR3 sequences, approximately 7% of them singletons. Study results and limitations: Almost all vaccine-responding clonotypes could not be detected on day 0 in sorted memory subsets. Bulk-population clonotypes that are abundant could appear as contaminants in FACS-sorted repertoires.

The CDR3 loop spans 13 amino acids. Per germline, CDR1 KGHSH and CDR2 LQKENI. V was trimmed by 2 bases and J by 6 bases, leaving 8 bases between them. This clonotype was seen a few times. The V gene is TRBV18, the J gene TRBJ1-5; D might be TRBD1 (5 bases). This TCR derives from a young man who received the YFV17D yellow fever vaccine. The source material was PBMCs, either bulk or a sorted T-cell subset (CD4+, CD8+, memory, or dextramer-sorted; not recorded which), sampled on the day of the yellow fever booster vaccination. The CDR3 DNA follows: TGTGCCAGCTCACCAGCCGGGGGTCAGCCCCAGCATTTT. Translating it yields CASSPAGGQPQHF.